This TCR beta chain was profiled in a study of cytomegalovirus exposure and HLA in healthy donors. Study outcomes and limitations: A classifier reportedly called cytomegalovirus status with high sensitivity and specificity.

Repertoires were generated with immunoSEQ multiplex PCR, while TCRdb's copy carries only in-frame clones and drops some. The repertoire holds 100,000 to 150,000 clones, with roughly 89% as singletons. With 2 bases removed from V and 3 bases from J, the gap between germline ends came to 12 bases. CDR1 and CDR2 from the germline V gene are SGHRS and YFSETQ. The CDR3 extends over 15 amino acids. As regards this clone: What it binds is not known.

This chain uses TRBV5-1 with TRBJ1-3, with D tentatively TRBD1 (5 bases). The receptor was derived from a woman in her late teens or twenties in good health and CMV-seronegative. The specimen sequenced was PBMCs. The CDR3 bases are TGCGCCAGCAGCTTCGGGGGGGAAAGTGGAAACACCATATATTTT. Protein sequence: CASSFGGESGNTIYF.